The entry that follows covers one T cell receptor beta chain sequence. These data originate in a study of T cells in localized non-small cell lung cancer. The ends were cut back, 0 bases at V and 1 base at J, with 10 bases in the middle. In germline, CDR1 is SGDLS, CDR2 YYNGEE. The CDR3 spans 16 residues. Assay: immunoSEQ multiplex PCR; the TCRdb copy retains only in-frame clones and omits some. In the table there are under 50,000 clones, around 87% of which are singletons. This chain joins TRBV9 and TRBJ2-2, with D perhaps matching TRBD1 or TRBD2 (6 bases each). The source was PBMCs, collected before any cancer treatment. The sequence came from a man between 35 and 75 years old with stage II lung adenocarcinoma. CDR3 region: CASSVDAGQNTGELFF. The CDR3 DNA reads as TGTGCCAGCAGCGTAGACGCGGGACAGAACACCGGGGAGCTGTTTTTT.